The 5 T cell receptor beta chains given below trace back to one sample, sequenced in a study of CD8+CD57+ T cells in acquired aplastic anemia. Profiling of TCR beta VDJ combinations and CDR3 sequences used genomic DNA as template. TCRdb re-called the reads with MiXCR, one entry per CDR3 protein. The data contain 120,000 or so distinct CDR3 sequences, 48% of them singletons. The sequencing input was sorted CD4+, CD8+, or CD8+CD57+ T cells (not recorded which) from PBMCs. The receptors here all came from a human donor in good health, serving as a control.

This clonotype was counted many times. The CDR3 spells CASSFLDRGAEQYF. Written as DNA, the CDR3 is TGTGCCAGCAGCTTTTTGGACAGGGGAGCCGAGCAGTACTTC. The chain carries TRBV7-2 and TRBJ2-7; 9 bases align to TRBD1. Trimming took 3 bases from V and 6 from J; bases not matched to a gene: 6. The V gene's germline CDR1 is SGHTA and CDR2 FQGNSA. This CDR3 region has 14 residues.

This clonotype was detected many times. V is TRBV5-6 and J is TRBJ1-5; D is undetermined. The V and J ends lost 0 bases and 2 bases respectively, with 9 bases between them. CDR1 and CDR2 from the germline V gene are SGHDT and YYEEEE. The length of the CDR3 is 15 residues. The CDR3 protein is CASSLGSPRNQPQHF. CDR3 in DNA: TGTGCCAGCAGCTTGGGATCACCACGCAATCAGCCCCAGCATTTT.

This clonotype was seen a handful of times. The rearrangement joins TRBV29-1 to TRBJ2-7; 7 bases match TRBD1. The CDR3 is 13 residues long. Per germline, CDR1 SQVTM and CDR2 ANQGSEA. With V trimmed by 7 bases and J by 2 bases, 8 bases remained unmatched. The CDR3 is CSGKSDRTYEQYF. CDR3 DNA: TGCAGCGGTAAGTCGGACAGGACCTACGAGCAGTACTTC.

This sequence joins TRBV19 and TRBJ2-1; TRBD2 aligns across 9 bases. The CDR3 consists of 14 residues. Germline trimming cut 3 bases from V and 6 bases from J; bases unmatched to any gene: 3. CDR1 is LNHDA, CDR2 SQIVND, per germline (reference sequence). CDR3 in amino acids: CASSILAGSNEQFF. CDR3 in DNA: TGTGCCAGTAGTATCCTAGCGGGAAGCAATGAGCAGTTCTTC.

This clonotype was picked up many times. The V and J genes are TRBV6-1 and TRBJ1-6; tentatively, D is TRBD1 (5 bases). With 3 bases removed from V and 10 bases from J, the gap between germline ends came to 16 bases. The CDR3 is made up of 15 amino acids. Per the germline V gene, CDR1 is MNHNS and CDR2 is SASEGT. CDR3 protein: CASSDRWDGGSPLHF. The CDR3 DNA is TGTGCCAGCAGTGACAGGTGGGACGGTGGATCACCCCTCCACTTT.